Below, 14 T cell receptor beta chains from the same sample are listed, as sequenced in a study of blood T cell repertoires in COVID-19. The assay was immunoSEQ multiplex PCR, and TCRdb's table has in-frame clones only and misses some. In the table there are about 130,000 clones, about 82% of which are singletons. Material: peripheral blood. These receptors came from a human donor in a cohort sampled during active COVID-19.

The chain joins TRBV7-2 to TRBJ2-7, with 9 bases fitting TRBD1. CDR1 is SGHTA, CDR2 FQGNSA, per germline. With V trimmed by 2 bases and J by 1 base, 6 bases remained unmatched. The CDR3 sequence is 16 residues long. The DNA for the CDR3 is TGTGCCAGCAGCTTACAACGCGGACAGGGGTCCTACGAGCAGTACTTC. Translated: CASSLQRGQGSYEQYF.

This clone has a handful of counts. V and J are TRBV19 and TRBJ1-3, with 9 bases matching TRBD1. The trim removed 4 bases at V and 2 bases at J, leaving 3 bases unmatched. Germline loops: CDR1 LNHDA, CDR2 SQIVND (reference sequence). The CDR3 length is 15 residues. Here the CDR3 DNA reads TGTGCCAGTAGTACCACAGGGGGCCCTGGAAACACCATATATTTT. Translating gives CASSTTGGPGNTIYF. Using reference TRBV19 and TRBJ1-3 for the parts outside the CDR3, the full variable domain is DGGITQSPKYLFRKEGQNVTLSCEQNLNHDAMYWYRQDPGQGLRLIYYSQIVNDFQKGDIAEGYSVSREKKESFPLTVTSAQKNPTAFYLCASSTTGGPGNTIYFGEGSWLTVV.

V usage is TRBV6-2 or TRBV6-3 and J usage is TRBJ1-2, with TRBD1 as a possible D gene (5 bases). V lost 5 bases and J 0 bases, leaving 16 bases between the germline ends. CDR1 is MNHEY, CDR2 SVGEGT, per germline. The CDR3 runs to 16 residues. The CDR3 loop reads CASSLLGTGANYGYTF. Here the CDR3 DNA reads TGTGCCAGCAGTCTCCTCGGGACGGGAGCTAACTATGGCTACACCTTC.

This clone occurred once. J is TRBJ2-2 and V is TRBV5-1; 8 nucleotides agree with TRBD2. Per germline, CDR1 SGHRS and CDR2 YFSETQ. The CDR3 is 13 amino acids. The junction had 0 bases not matched to a gene; V was cut back by 7 bases and J by 1 base. The CDR3, as DNA: TGCGCCAGCGGGACTAGGAACACCGGGGAGCTGTTTTTT. This gives the protein CASGTRNTGELFF.

V and J are TRBV6-5 and TRBJ1-2; 7 nucleotides align to TRBD1. This CDR3 is 14 amino acids long. CDR1 and CDR2 (germline): MNHEY, SVGAGI. The trim removed 0 bases at V and 3 bases at J, leaving 1 base unmatched. This chain's CDR3 is CASSYSRGHYGYTF. Written as DNA, the CDR3 is TGTGCCAGCAGTTACTCGAGGGGGCACTATGGCTACACCTTC.

The chain carries TRBV14 and TRBJ2-3; TRBD2 agrees at 13 bases. V was clipped by 3 bases and J by 6 bases; unmatched bases: 6. The germline V gene encodes CDR1 SGHDN and CDR2 FVKESK. The CDR3 totals 16 residues. The CDR3 loop reads CASSQGGLAGIDTQYF. Here the CDR3 DNA reads TGTGCCAGCAGCCAGGGGGGACTAGCGGGAATCGATACGCAGTATTTT.

This clone has more than one count but fewer than ten. The chain carries TRBV11-2 and TRBJ2-1; D possibly corresponds to TRBD2 (6 bases). Trimming stripped 3 bases from V and 6 bases from J, with 24 bases between. The CDR3 has 18 residues. Per germline, CDR1 SGHAT and CDR2 FQNNGV. The CDR3 region has the DNA TGTGCCAGCAGCTTTTTAGCCCCGGGACTCCCTGCGTTCAATGAGCAGTTCTTC. The encoded protein is CASSFLAPGLPAFNEQFF.

This chain links TRBV30 with TRBJ2-5; TRBD1 might be the D (6 bases). Germline lookup yields CDR1 GTSNPN and CDR2 SVGIG (reference sequence). There are 15 residues in the CDR3. Trimming took off 5 bases at V and 5 bases at J, with 21 bases between the two ends. CDR3 sequence (DNA): TGTGCCTGGCAAACCTGGGGACATTCGGGGGAGACCCAGTACTTC. Translated: CAWQTWGHSGETQYF.

V and J are TRBV28 and TRBJ1-1, with D uncertain. This CDR3 contains 17 residues. Germline V CDR1 and CDR2: MDHEN, SYDVKM. The V end was cut by 6 bases, the J end by 4 bases, with 24 bases between. The CDR3 protein is CASSLPATWGGSTEAFF. The CDR3 DNA sequence: TGTGCCAGCAGCCTTCCGGCGACCTGGGGAGGGAGCACTGAAGCTTTCTTT.

V usage is TRBV11-2 and J usage is TRBJ2-7, with 9 bases that match TRBD2. V was clipped by 1 base and J by 7 bases; unmatched bases: 5. CDR1 and CDR2 (germline): SGHAT, FQNNGV. The CDR3 runs 14 residues. The CDR3, as DNA: TGTGCCAGCAGCTTAGTAGCGGGAGTTCGGGAGCAGTACTTC. This codes for CASSLVAGVREQYF. Looking up the rest from reference TRBV11-2 and TRBJ2-7 gives the full variable domain: EAGVAQSPRYKIIEKRQSVAFWCNPISGHATLYWYQQILGQGPKLLIQFQNNGVVDDSQLPKDRFSAERLKGVDSTLKIQPAKLEDSAVYLCASSLVAGVREQYFGPGTRLTVT.

The V gene is TRBV7-9, the J gene TRBJ1-2, with 11 bases fitting TRBD1. V lost 5 bases to trimming and J lost 2 bases; unmatched junction nucleotides: 7. There are 16 residues in the CDR3. Germline CDR1 is SEHNR and CDR2 is FQNEAQ (reference sequence). The CDR3 bases are TGTGCCAGCAGCCGGGGACAGGGGGGGAAAAACTATGGCTACACCTTC. Protein: CASSRGQGGKNYGYTF.

This sequence joins TRBV19 and TRBJ1-5, with D perhaps TRBD1 (6 bases). Germline loops: CDR1 LNHDA, CDR2 SQIVND (reference sequence). V gave up 7 bases and J gave up 4 bases, with 17 bases separating them. CDR3 size: 15 residues. The CDR3 DNA sequence: TGTGCCAGTACCGAGGGACATCGGTTAAATCAGCCCCAGCATTTT. This codes for CASTEGHRLNQPQHF.

This rearrangement joins TRBV18 to TRBJ2-3; weak D call: TRBD2 (6 bases). The CDR3 totals 13 residues. Trimming stripped 3 bases from V and 13 bases from J, with 17 bases between. CDR1 KGHSH and CDR2 LQKENI come from the germline V gene. In DNA, the CDR3 is TGTGCCAGCTCACCGCCGACTAGAACTGAGAAGTATTTT. Residues: CASSPPTRTEKYF.

The chain is built from TRBV25-1 and TRBJ1-2; a possible D gene is TRBD1 (5 bases). Trimming cost V 6 bases and J 8 bases, with 19 bases left between them. This CDR3 region has 14 residues. CDR1 and CDR2 (germline): MGHDK, SYGVNS. The CDR3 DNA reads as TGTGCCAGCAGGGGCCTCGACAGTCTCCGGGGCTACACCTTC. This codes for CASRGLDSLRGYTF.